By share of the sample, the clone carrying this T cell receptor beta chain is medium-sized. Its antigen remains unknown. Approximately 500 ng RNA was reverse transcribed with alpha and beta constant-region primers. Each of the alpha and beta chains got its own library through chain-specific third strand synthesis with indices. TCRdb re-analysed the 5' RACE reads in MiXCR, keeping a single row per CDR3 protein. The sample consists of 12,000 to 15,000 distinct CDR3 sequences, about 10% of them appearing once. This record belongs to a study of HIV-infected patients and healthy controls. Study-wide points: Healthy control repertoires had roughly threefold more distinct CDR3s than untreated HIV+ repertoires, and higher Shannon diversity.

Whole blood was used without fractionation, so all unsorted peripheral T cells were included. Sequencing input: blood. This clonotype was sampled from an adult in good health.

Written as DNA, the CDR3 is TGCAGTGCTAGAGAACAGGTGGCGGAAACTTTCTTT. As protein: CSAREQVAETFF. The chain joins TRBV20-1 to TRBJ1-1; maybe TRBD1 (5 bases). This CDR3 spans 12 amino acids. Trimming left V 0 bases short and J 12 bases short, with 14 bases between. Germline CDR1 reads DFQATT; CDR2 reads SNEGSKA (reference sequence).